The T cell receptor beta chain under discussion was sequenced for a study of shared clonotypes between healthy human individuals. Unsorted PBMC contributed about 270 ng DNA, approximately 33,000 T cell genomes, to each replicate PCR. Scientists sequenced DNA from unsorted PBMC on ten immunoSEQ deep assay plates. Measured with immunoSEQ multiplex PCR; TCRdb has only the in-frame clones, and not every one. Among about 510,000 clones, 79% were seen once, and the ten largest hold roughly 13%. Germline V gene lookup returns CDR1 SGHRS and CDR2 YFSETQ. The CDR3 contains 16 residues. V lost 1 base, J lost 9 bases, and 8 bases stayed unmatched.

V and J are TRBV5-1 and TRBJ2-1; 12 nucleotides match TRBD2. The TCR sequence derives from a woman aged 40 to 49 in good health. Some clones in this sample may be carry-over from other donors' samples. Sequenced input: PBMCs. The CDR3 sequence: CASSLMTSGSGGEQFF. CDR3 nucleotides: TGCGCCAGCAGCTTGATGACTAGCGGGAGTGGGGGTGAGCAGTTCTTC.